This T cell receptor (beta chain) originates from a study of CD8+CD57+ T cells in acquired aplastic anemia. On the study more broadly: An average of roughly 3 ug of DNA was obtained from sorted CD4+ and CD8+ cells. Study-level points and caveats: Patients and controls had in common approximately 30 CD8+ CDR3 sequences.

CDR3 size: 15 residues. The V end lost 1 base, the J end lost 10 bases, and 14 bases lay between the germline ends. Germline V lookup: CDR1 LNHDA, CDR2 SQIVND (reference sequence). Previously, flow cytometry had revealed CD8+CD57+ cell expansion in the patients chosen for sequencing. Worth noting for this clonotype: Its cognate antigen is unknown.

TCR beta VDJ and CDR3 profiles were obtained from a genomic DNA template. TCRdb analysed the reads with MiXCR anew, one entry per CDR3 protein. The sample has around 190,000 distinct CDR3 sequences, approximately 48% seen once; the top ten hold 13%. The source of this sequence is a human donor with aplastic anemia. The sample comprised sorted CD4+, CD8+, or CD8+CD57+ T cells (not recorded which) from PBMCs. The J gene is TRBJ1-6, the V gene TRBV19; D is ambiguous. CDR3 residues: CASSIGWTLGSPLHF. As DNA, the CDR3 is TGTGCCAGTAGTATAGGGTGGACCCTCGGATCACCCCTCCACTTT.